This T cell receptor (beta chain) was recorded in a study of blood T cells in healthy people across ages. Germline CDR1 and CDR2: DFQATT and SNEGSKA (reference sequence). J gave up 2 bases and V 7 bases, and 10 bases lay outside the gene matches. The length of the CDR3 is 16 residues. A second PCR, run for about 7 to 11 cycles, used a sample-barcoded 5' primer plus a J-beta primer mix. TCRdb analysed the 5' RACE reads with MiXCR anew, one entry per CDR3 protein. The table shows about 830,000 distinct CDR3 sequences, with 62% occurring only once. This clonotype was sampled from a man aged 25-40 years in good health. The sequencing sample was made of blood. The chain joins TRBV20-1 to TRBJ2-1, with 11 bases identical to TRBD2. The CDR3 region has the DNA TGCAGTGGAAGTCTAGCGGGGGGCCGTACCTACAATGAGCAGTTCTTC. It is translated as CSGSLAGGRTYNEQFF.